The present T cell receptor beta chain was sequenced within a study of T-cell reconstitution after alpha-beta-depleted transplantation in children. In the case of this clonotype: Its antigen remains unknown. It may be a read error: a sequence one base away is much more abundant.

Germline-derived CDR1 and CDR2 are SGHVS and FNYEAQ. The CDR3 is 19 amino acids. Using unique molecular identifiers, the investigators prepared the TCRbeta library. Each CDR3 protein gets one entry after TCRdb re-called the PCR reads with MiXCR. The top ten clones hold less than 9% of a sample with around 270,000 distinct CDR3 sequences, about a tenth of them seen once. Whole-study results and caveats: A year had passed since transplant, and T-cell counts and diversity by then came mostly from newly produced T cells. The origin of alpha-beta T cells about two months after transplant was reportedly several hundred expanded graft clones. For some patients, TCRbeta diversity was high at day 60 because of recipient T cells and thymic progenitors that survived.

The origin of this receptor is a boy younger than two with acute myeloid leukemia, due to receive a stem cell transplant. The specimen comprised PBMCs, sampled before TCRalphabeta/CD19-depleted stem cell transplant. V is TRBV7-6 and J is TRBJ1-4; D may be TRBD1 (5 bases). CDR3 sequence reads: CASSLVFDRLRVWNGKLFF. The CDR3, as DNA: TGTGCCAGCAGCTTAGTATTCGATCGTCTCAGGGTATGGAATGGAAAACTGTTTTTT.